This T cell receptor beta chain was identified during a study of cytomegalovirus exposure and HLA in healthy donors. General study results and limits: Generally TCR sequences proved uncommon, though certain public TCRs appeared in numerous donors.

The length of the CDR3 is 16 residues. CDR1 LNHDA and CDR2 SQIVND come from the germline V gene (reference sequence). V lost 5 bases and J lost 6; bases outside the gene matches: 14. Primers included in the PCR were 60 Vbeta and 13 Jbeta primers. Assay used: immunoSEQ multiplex PCR; TCRdb lists only in-frame clones, some missing. The sample holds over 200,000 clones, 77% seen once. Concerning this clone: Its antigen is undetermined.

The clonotype comes from an older woman in good health and CMV-seropositive. Sample: PBMCs. The rearrangement uses TRBV19 and TRBJ1-2, with TRBD1 matching over 8 bases. CDR3 DNA sequence: TGTGCCAGTAGTCCTGGACCGGACAGGGAAGCGGATGGCTACACCTTC. Residues: CASSPGPDREADGYTF.